This TCR beta chain was observed in a study of blood T cell repertoires in COVID-19 (dated by TCRdb to 2018 to 2020). About the investigation overall: Samples from collaborators originated in the United States, Italy and Spain and spanned both the acute and convalescent phases of COVID-19. The prospective study material was composed of cDNA or gDNA derived from T cells, B-cell-depleted T cells, or PBMCs. Subjects who had been exposed to COVID-19, were actively infected with it, or had recovered from it provided the deeply sampled blood TCRbeta repertoires that made up the dataset. The repertoires were released in a freely available public database intended as a resource for research on the immune response to SARS-CoV-2. The samples were drawn from two sources: the first 160 participants of the ongoing ImmuneRACE study, and 1,254 subjects contributed by 6 global collaborators. Nearly every sample came with metadata listing a de-identified subject ID, COVID-19 status, age in years and sex. Where HLA class I and class II types were available, the types were taken from metadata supplied by the sample provider, not from assay-based typing.

Whole blood was collected in K2EDTA tubes by collaborating institutions according to the institutions' own protocols. Collaborator samples were shipped for TCRbeta analysis as frozen whole blood, isolated PBMCs, or DNA extracted from either sample type. Via the germline V gene (reference sequence), CDR1 is MNHNY and CDR2 SVGAGI. Taken from cysteine to phenylalanine, the CDR3 has 14 residues. The retained sequence is limited to the CDR3, 42 bases, with the frame set at the first base. V loses 2 bases, J loses 0 bases, and the germline ends lie 5 bases apart. A note on this clone: It has no known antigen specificity. Within one base of it there is no much larger clone, and no base qualities were kept.

TCRbeta CDR3 regions were amplified from genomic DNA using the immunoSEQ Assay, a bias-controlled multiplex PCR. Under the source paper's analysis protocol: The number of nucleated cells in each sample was estimated from the amplification of reference gene primers within the assay. Sequence reads were collapsed and filtered to measure the absolute abundance of every unique TCRbeta CDR3 rearrangement. Productive Simpson clonality was computed per sample as the square root of Simpson's diversity index over productive rearrangements. This immuneACCESS table, as held by TCRdb, lists in-frame sequences with V and J called but not all clones. Of the missing ones, under half trace to an unresolved V gene in checked studies; the others have no known cause. V and J calls and clone size are given by that table; D and trimming were obtained from the DNA. This sample holds 70,000 to 95,000 clones; roughly 80% were observed only once. Of the sample, roughly 2% falls within the top ten clones.

The paper as a whole reports these results and caveats: The quantity of clinical and demographic metadata differed by source and by participant and was supplied without curation.

This TCR derives from a woman aged 55-69 years with acute or convalescent COVID-19. Sequencing was carried out using peripheral blood. The rearranged segments are TRBV6-6 and TRBJ1-3, with the D gene call left open. The CDR3 reads as follows: CASSYRSSGNTIYF. The nucleotides read TGTGCCAGCAGTTACAGGAGCTCTGGAAACACCATATATTTT.